These 20 T cell receptor beta chains were sequenced from one sample in a study of immune evolution from preneoplasia to lung adenocarcinoma. The repertoire was sequenced with immunoSEQ multiplex PCR; TCRdb's copy has only in-frame clones and lacks some. The sample records over 3,500 clones, 70% to 80% being singletons. The sequenced sample was FFPE minimally invasive lung adenocarcinoma tissue. The receptors derive from a person aged 65 to 85 with lung adenocarcinoma.

The chain couples TRBV18 to TRBJ2-1, with 12 bases identical to TRBD2. CDR1 KGHSH and CDR2 LQKENI come from the germline V gene. V trimming: 2 bases; J trimming: 0 bases; junction bases outside the gene matches: 5. CDR3 size: 18 residues. CDR3 sequence (DNA): TGTGCCAGCTCACCAGGGCTAGCGGGAGGGAGCTCCTACAATGAGCAGTTCTTC. Protein sequence: CASSPGLAGGSSYNEQFF.

The chain uses TRBV5-8 and TRBJ2-5; a possible D gene is TRBD1 (6 bases). The V end was cut by 4 bases, the J end by 3 bases, with 10 bases between. The length of the CDR3 is 13 residues. Germline CDR1 SGHTS, CDR2 YDEGEE. CDR3 nucleotide sequence: TGTGCCAGCAGCCGGAACAGGGAAGAGACCCAGTACTTC. The encoded protein is CASSRNREETQYF. The variable domain in full, with the rest retrieved from reference TRBV5-8 and TRBJ2-5, is EAGVTQSPTHLIKTRGQQATLRCSPISGHTSVYWYQQALGLGLQFLLWYDEGEERNRGNFPPRFSGRQFPNYSSELNVNALELEDSALYLCASSRNREETQYFGPGTRLLVL.

The chain employs TRBV6-1 and TRBJ1-1; possibly TRBD1 for D (5 bases). Trimming pared 3 bases from V and 4 bases from J, leaving 15 bases between. The germline V gene has CDR1 MNHNS and CDR2 SASEGT. CDR3 size: 15 residues. The CDR3 nucleotides are TGTGCCAGCAGTGAGGCCCGGTCGGGGGTCACTGAAGCTTTCTTT. Translated, it gives CASSEARSGVTEAFF.

The gene calls are TRBV6-1 and TRBJ2-1, with D perhaps TRBD1 (5 bases). The length of the CDR3 is 14 residues. Germline CDR1 MNHNS, CDR2 SASEGT. The V end was cut by 7 bases, the J end by 8 bases, with 18 bases between. CDR3 sequence reads: CASNGQGFNYEQFF. DNA of the CDR3: TGTGCCAGCAATGGTCAGGGATTTAACTATGAGCAGTTCTTC.

V is TRBV30 and J is TRBJ1-1, with 12 nucleotides matching TRBD1. The CDR3 runs 16 residues. V lost 1 base, J lost 3 bases, and 6 bases stayed unmatched. The germline CDR1 and CDR2 sequences are GTSNPN and SVGIG (reference sequence). The CDR3 sequence: CAWSGGTGGFDTEAFF. The CDR3 DNA follows: TGTGCCTGGAGTGGCGGGACAGGGGGCTTTGACACTGAAGCTTTCTTT.

This clone has a handful of counts. The CDR3 DNA is TGTGCCACCCGAAGGGGTTCGGACACCATATATTTT. Its protein product is CATRRGSDTIYF. V usage is TRBV15 and J usage is TRBJ1-3; the D gene is possibly TRBD1 (5 bases). Trimming removed 8 bases from V and 8 bases from J, with 13 bases in between. Germline CDR1 and CDR2: LNHNV and YYDKDF (reference sequence). CDR3 length: 12 amino acids.

With regard to this clone: One end of the junction is discordant with germline, which a read error may explain. The genes are TRBV11-2 and TRBJ1-3; 8 bases fit TRBD1. CDR1 and CDR2 from the germline V gene are SGHAT and FQNNGV. This CDR3 is built from 14 residues. CDR3 sequence (DNA): TGTACCAGCAGCCGTACAGGGGGAGGAAACACCATATATTTT. Its protein is CTSSRTGGGNTIYF.

The chain is built from TRBV4-2 and TRBJ1-2; possible D gene TRBD1, 6 bases. Trimming cost V 0 bases and J 6 bases, with 11 bases left between them. The germline V gene has CDR1 LGHNA and CDR2 YNFKEQ. The CDR3 consists of 14 residues. CDR3 residues: CASSQDTGLNGYTF. DNA of the CDR3: TGTGCCAGCAGCCAAGATACAGGGCTTAATGGCTACACCTTC.

J is TRBJ2-3 and V is TRBV9, with D unclear. The germline gives CDR1 SGDLS, CDR2 YYNGEE. Trimming removed 0 bases at V and 2 bases at J, with 4 bases between. This CDR3 comprises 13 residues. The CDR3 DNA is TGTGCCAGCAGCGTAGACTACACAGATACGCAGTATTTT. Encoded protein: CASSVDYTDTQYF.

This clone was found once. This sequence joins TRBV2 and TRBJ1-5; the D gene is possibly TRBD1 (6 bases). Trimming removed 4 bases from V and 3 bases from J, with 13 bases in between. Germline V gene data show CDR1 as SNHLY and CDR2 as FYNNEI. CDR3 length equals 15 residues. CDR3 in amino acids: CASSVQGQVNQPQHF. The CDR3 DNA reads TGTGCCAGCAGTGTACAGGGTCAAGTCAATCAGCCCCAGCATTTT.

To note about this clone: Germline is not matched at one junction end, which may reflect a read error. The V gene is TRBV7-3, the J gene TRBJ2-1, with D tentatively TRBD2 (6 bases). There are 14 residues in the CDR3. The germline V gene has CDR1 SGHTA and CDR2 FQGTGA. CDR3 residues: CASSPGLSYHEQFF. CDR3 DNA sequence: TGTGCCAGCAGCCCCGGACTATCCTACCATGAGCAGTTCTTC.

V gene TRBV9 combines with J gene TRBJ2-7, with 7 bases aligning to TRBD1. CDR3 size: 14 residues. J gave up 7 bases and V 4 bases, and 11 bases lay outside the gene matches. Germline V gives CDR1 SGDLS, CDR2 YYNGEE. The CDR3, as DNA: TGTGCCAGCAGCCCAGCTTACAGGGGTAGGGAGCAGTACTTC. It specifies CASSPAYRGREQYF.

This chain joins TRBV6-1 and TRBJ1-5; TRBD1 matches at 7 bases. V dropped 4 bases and J dropped 0; count of bases not matched to a gene: 6. Germline V gene lookup returns CDR1 MNHNS and CDR2 SASEGT. CDR3 size: 16 residues. CDR3 sequence reads: CASSATRGGSNQPQHF. CDR3 in DNA: TGTGCCAGCAGTGCCACCAGGGGGGGTAGCAATCAGCCCCAGCATTTT.

The chain links TRBV9 to TRBJ2-7; TRBD1 matches at 7 bases. V shed 0 bases, J shed 6 bases, and the junction held 6 bases outside the gene matches. CDR3 length: 14 residues. CDR1 and CDR2 (germline): SGDLS, YYNGEE. The CDR3 loop is CASSVGGGWGEQYF. Written as DNA, the CDR3 is TGTGCCAGCAGCGTAGGAGGGGGCTGGGGCGAGCAGTACTTC.

The chain couples TRBV5-1 to TRBJ2-1; TRBD2 matches 9 bases. The germline gives CDR1 SGHRS, CDR2 YFSETQ. V was clipped by 0 bases and J by 4 bases; unmatched bases: 2. There are 15 residues in the CDR3. CDR3 residues: CASSLGTSVYNEQFF. The CDR3 DNA follows: TGCGCCAGCAGCTTGGGGACTAGCGTATACAATGAGCAGTTCTTC.

The chain recombines TRBV27 with TRBJ2-2; TRBD2 agrees at 7 bases. The CDR3 totals 14 residues. Germline V CDR1 and CDR2: MNHEY, SMNVEV (reference sequence). Trimming took 7 bases from V and 3 from J; bases not matched to a gene: 5. The CDR3 reads CASKSGRDTGELFF. CDR3 coding DNA: TGTGCCAGCAAGAGTGGGAGGGACACCGGGGAGCTGTTTTTT.

This sequence joins TRBV5-4 and TRBJ1-4, with TRBD1 as a possible D gene (6 bases). Germline loops: CDR1 SGHNT, CDR2 YYREEE (reference sequence). The CDR3 spans 14 residues. The V end was cut by 2 bases, the J end by 5 bases, with 10 bases between. The CDR3 nucleotides are TGTGCCAGCAGCTTTGGGACACAGAATGAAAAACTGTTTTTT. Residues: CASSFGTQNEKLFF.

The table lists this clone with a count of one. The genes are TRBV11-1 and TRBJ2-1; D is unclear. V was clipped by 5 bases and J by 0 bases, with 11 bases between them. The CDR3 sequence is 15 residues long. Germline V gene data show CDR1 as SGHAT and CDR2 as FQDESV (reference sequence). The CDR3: CASSGTISSYNEQFF. CDR3 DNA: TGTGCCAGCAGCGGCACGATCAGCTCCTACAATGAGCAGTTCTTC. Together with reference TRBV11-1 and TRBJ2-1, the CDR3 gives the full variable domain: EAEVAQSPRYKITEKSQAVAFWCDPISGHATLYWYRQILGQGPELLVQFQDESVVDDSQLPKDRFSAERLKGVDSTLKIQPAELGDSAMYLCASSGTISSYNEQFFGPGTRLTVL.

The V call is TRBV4-1, the J call TRBJ1-2, with 9 nucleotides matching TRBD1. J lost 8 bases, V lost 1 base, and 8 bases had no gene match. The CDR3 contains 15 residues. CDR1 and CDR2 from the germline V gene are MGHRA and YSYEKL. The CDR3 DNA is TGCGCCAGCAGCCAAGTATCACAGGGGGCAGCGGGCTACACCTTC. This encodes CASSQVSQGAAGYTF.

This clone occurred a few times. This chain links TRBV4-2 with TRBJ2-1; 8 bases line up with TRBD2. This CDR3 is 17 amino acids long. Looked up from germline, CDR1 is LGHNA and CDR2 is YNFKEQ. The V and J ends lost 0 bases and 0 bases, in that order; junction bases with no gene match: 4. In DNA, the CDR3 is TGTGCCAGCAGCCAAGAGGGGACTAGAAGCTCCTACAATGAGCAGTTCTTC. Translating gives CASSQEGTRSSYNEQFF.